This is a list of T cell receptor beta chains from one sample in a study of cytomegalovirus exposure and HLA in healthy donors. TCRdb keeps only in-frame clones here, not all; method: immunoSEQ multiplex PCR. The table lists more than 150,000 clones, 65% to 90% of them singletons. Sequencing was done on a sample of PBMCs. The receptors shown here come from a girl aged 2-10 years in good health and CMV-seropositive. CDR3s leave out the opening cysteine and the closing phenylalanine or tryptophan. A D gene is named only where the DNA matches it firmly.

12 | TRBJ1-1 | TRBV5-1 | TRBD1 | ASSRDSHNTEAF
12 | TRBJ1-2 | TRBV2 | - | ASRRDTGFYGYT
11 | TRBJ1-2 | TRBV29-1 | TRBD1 | SVQGQGIGGYT
13 | TRBJ1-2 | TRBV5-1 | TRBD1 | ASSLAGTVRYGYT
12 | TRBJ2-1 | TRBV6-4 | - | ASSVLQESHEQF
11 | TRBJ2-3 | TRBV11-3 | - | ASSRLESDTQY
10 | TRBJ2-1 | TRBV7-3 | TRBD2 | ASSLEGGEQF
11 | TRBJ1-1 | TRBV14 | - | ASSLLLNTEAF
11 | TRBJ1-1 | TRBV7-9 | - | ASSLVAAGEAF
16 | TRBJ2-1 | TRBV27 | TRBD2 | ASNKLAVSRAGQNEQF
13 | TRBJ2-5 | TRBV7-8 | TRBD2 | ASRPRAGGQETQY